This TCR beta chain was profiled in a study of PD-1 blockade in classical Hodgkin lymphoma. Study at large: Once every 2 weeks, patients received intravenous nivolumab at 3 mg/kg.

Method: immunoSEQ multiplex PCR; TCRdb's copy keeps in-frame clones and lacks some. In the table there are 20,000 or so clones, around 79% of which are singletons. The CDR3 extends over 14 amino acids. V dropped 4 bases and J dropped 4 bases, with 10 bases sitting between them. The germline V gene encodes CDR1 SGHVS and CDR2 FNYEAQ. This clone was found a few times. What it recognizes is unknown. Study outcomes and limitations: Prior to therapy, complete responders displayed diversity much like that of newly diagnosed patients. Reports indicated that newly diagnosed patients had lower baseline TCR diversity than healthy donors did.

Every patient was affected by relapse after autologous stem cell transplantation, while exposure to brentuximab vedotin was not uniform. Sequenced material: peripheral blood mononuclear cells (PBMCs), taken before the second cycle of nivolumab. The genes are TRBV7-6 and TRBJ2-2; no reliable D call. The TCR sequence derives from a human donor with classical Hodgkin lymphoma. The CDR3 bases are TGTGCCAGCAGCTCCTCGTGGGGCACCGGGGAGCTGTTTTTT. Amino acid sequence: CASSSSWGTGELFF.